What follows describes a single T cell receptor beta chain. The data originate from a study of regulatory T cells in long-lasting Graves disease. Time point described: newly diagnosed GD, antithyroid drugs for less than 3 months. Construction of the TCR library relied on RNA isolated from PBMCs. To make TCR beta libraries, researchers used iRepertoire HTBI primers and Arm-PCR of CDR3 regions. TCRdb independently ran MiXCR on the multiplex PCR reads; one entry per CDR3 protein. The sample has about 620,000 distinct CDR3 sequences, around 17% seen once. The data also belong to a second study, concerning T cells in Graves' hyperthyroidism and ophthalmopathy. That work adds: It was uncontrolled infection, other autoimmune disease, pregnancy or lactation that excluded patients.

The source is a woman in her thirties with Graves disease. Sequencing was performed on peripheral blood mononuclear cells (PBMCs), taken at new diagnosis, from a patient treated with antithyroid drugs.

CDR3 in amino acids: CASSSVGTLGSPLHF. The CDR3 region has the DNA TGTGCCAGCAGTTCAGTCGGGACATTGGGATCACCCCTCCACTTT. The gene calls are TRBV6-5 and TRBJ1-6, with D perhaps TRBD1 (6 bases). With 4 bases removed from V and 10 bases from J, the gap between germline ends came to 17 bases. Per germline, CDR1 MNHEY and CDR2 SVGAGI. The CDR3 totals 15 residues.